One and the same sample provided the 21 T cell receptor beta chains below, sequenced in a study of blood T cell repertoires in COVID-19. Sequencing used immunoSEQ multiplex PCR; TCRdb keeps in-frame clones, though not all of them. Here the sample spans some 150,000 clones, about four fifths being singletons. The sequenced material came from peripheral blood. The receptors derive from a man aged 40-49 years who had recovered from COVID-19.

The chain is built from TRBV4-1 and TRBJ2-1, with TRBD1 matching over 12 bases. V lost 5 bases, J lost 6 bases, and 5 bases stayed unmatched. The CDR3 totals 15 residues. Looked up from germline, CDR1 is MGHRA and CDR2 is YSYEKL. The CDR3 protein is CASSTRDRGLNEQFF. The CDR3 region has the DNA TGCGCCAGCAGCACCCGGGACAGGGGGCTCAATGAGCAGTTCTTC.

The rearrangement joins TRBV18 to TRBJ1-1, with a tentative D call TRBD1 (6 bases). V was shortened by 4 bases and J by 5 bases, with 14 bases between the two germline ends. Germline loops: CDR1 KGHSH, CDR2 LQKENI. The CDR3 has 14 residues. CDR3 sequence: CASSLTGWGTEAFF. The DNA for the CDR3 is TGTGCCAGCTCACTTACAGGGTGGGGGACTGAAGCTTTCTTT.

The rearrangement joins TRBV5-6 to TRBJ2-7, with TRBD2 matching over 14 bases. The germline CDR1 and CDR2 sequences are SGHDT and YYEEEE. V dropped 0 bases and J dropped 4; count of bases not matched to a gene: 3. This CDR3 has 16 amino acids. This chain's CDR3 is CASSLGGTSGSYEQYF. The CDR3 nucleotides are TGTGCCAGCAGCTTGGGGGGGACTAGCGGGAGTTACGAGCAGTACTTC.

This clone was detected only a few times. As DNA, the CDR3 is TGTGCCAGCAGCTTATCGGCAGGGACCGGGGAGCTGTTTTTT. It yields the protein CASSLSAGTGELFF. V gene TRBV7-9 combines with J gene TRBJ2-2, with D possibly TRBD1 on 5 matching bases. The CDR3 consists of 14 residues. Deletions cut 2 bases from V and 5 bases from J, with 9 bases between. The V gene's germline CDR1 is SEHNR and CDR2 FQNEAQ (reference sequence).

The CDR3 sequence: CASSLSPQGGNQPQHF. Written as DNA, the CDR3 is TGTGCCAGCAGTTTATCCCCCCAGGGGGGCAATCAGCCCCAGCATTTT. The V and J genes are TRBV27 and TRBJ1-5; 7 bases agree with TRBD1. The CDR3 loop spans 16 amino acids. Per the germline V gene, CDR1 is MNHEY and CDR2 is SMNVEV (reference sequence). Trimming removed 0 bases from V and 2 bases from J; junction bases left unmatched: 4.

The chain employs TRBV4-3 and TRBJ1-2; 7 bases are a match to TRBD1. In germline, CDR1 is LGHNA, CDR2 YSLEER. The CDR3 extends over 15 amino acids. J was trimmed by 6 bases and V by 0 bases; bases with no gene match: 7. DNA of the CDR3: TGCGCCAGCAGCCAAGAGTGGCAGGGGGTCGATGGCTACACCTTC. Amino acids: CASSQEWQGVDGYTF.

This chain joins TRBV11-3 and TRBJ2-7; 7 bases align to TRBD1. The CDR3 is made up of 13 amino acids. V was clipped by 5 bases and J by 3 bases; unmatched bases: 4. The germline CDR1 and CDR2 sequences are SGHNT and YENEEA. CDR3 DNA sequence: TGTGCCAGCAGCATCGGGACAGTCTACGAGCAGTACTTC. It codes for CASSIGTVYEQYF.

This clone turned up a few times. The chain joins TRBV13 to TRBJ2-7, with 7 bases lining up with TRBD2. Germline V gives CDR1 PRHDT, CDR2 FYEKMQ (reference sequence). The CDR3 covers 13 residues. Trimming took 5 bases from V and 7 from J; bases not matched to a gene: 8. CDR3 DNA sequence: TGTGCCAGCAGCCTGGGGGGGGATAGTGAGCAGTACTTC. This translates into CASSLGGDSEQYF.

The rearrangement joins TRBV5-6 to TRBJ2-1; 11 bases fit TRBD2. Germline CDR1 reads SGHDT; CDR2 reads YYEEEE. Germline trimming cut 2 bases from V and 4 bases from J; bases unmatched to any gene: 2. The CDR3 is 15 residues long. The CDR3 coding sequence is TGTGCCAGCAGCTTACTAGCGGGGGTGTACAATGAGCAGTTCTTC. Residues: CASSLLAGVYNEQFF. Looking up the rest from reference TRBV5-6 and TRBJ2-1 gives the full variable domain: DAGVTQSPTHLIKTRGQQVTLRCSPKSGHDTVSWYQQALGQGPQFIFQYYEEEERQRGNFPDRFSGHQFPNYSSELNVNALLLGDSALYLCASSLLAGVYNEQFFGPGTRLTVL.

The gene calls are TRBV12-5 and TRBJ2-5, with 8 positions matching TRBD1. With 6 bases clipped from V and 5 bases from J, the junction kept 8 bases outside the gene matches. Germline CDR1 LGHNT, CDR2 FRNRAP. CDR3 size: 14 residues. DNA of the CDR3: TGTGCTAGTGGACCCGGGACAGGCGGGGAGACCCAGTACTTC. The encoded protein is CASGPGTGGETQYF.

This chain links TRBV28 with TRBJ1-4, with a tentative D call TRBD1 (5 bases). The CDR3 runs 15 residues. Trimming shortened V by 5 bases and J by 5 bases, and 15 bases separated the two germline ends. Per the germline V gene, CDR1 is MDHEN and CDR2 is SYDVKM. The CDR3 here is CASSPPGGPNEKLFF. The CDR3 DNA reads TGTGCCAGCAGTCCCCCGGGGGGTCCGAATGAAAAACTGTTTTTT.

The chain combines TRBV7-8 with TRBJ1-1; D ambiguous. Germline CDR1 reads SGHVS; CDR2 reads FQNEAQ. The CDR3 spans 12 residues. V lost 5 bases and J lost 5, with 9 bases in between. The CDR3 sequence is CASSLGRTEAFF. CDR3 nucleotides: TGTGCCAGCAGCCTCGGGAGAACTGAAGCTTTCTTT.

The genes are TRBV11-3 and TRBJ2-1; D may be TRBD1 (5 bases). Germline V gene sequence: CDR1 SGHNT, CDR2 YENEEA. V lost 4 bases and J lost 2, with 15 bases in between. This CDR3 region has 16 residues. This CDR3 reads CASSSTQGIPYNEQFF. The CDR3 bases are TGTGCCAGCAGCTCGACGCAGGGAATCCCCTACAATGAGCAGTTCTTC.

The chain uses TRBV5-1 and TRBJ2-1; tentatively, D is TRBD2 (6 bases). Trimming took off 4 bases at V and 5 bases at J, with 13 bases between the two ends. The CDR3 runs to 14 residues. The germline V gene has CDR1 SGHRS and CDR2 YFSETQ. CDR3 in amino acids: CASSPLRGNNEQFF. CDR3 nucleotide sequence: TGCGCCAGCAGCCCGTTACGGGGGAACAATGAGCAGTTCTTC.

The V and J genes are TRBV11-3 and TRBJ2-5; TRBD1 matches at 8 bases. Trimming took 1 base from V and 3 from J; bases not matched to a gene: 4. Germline loops: CDR1 SGHNT, CDR2 YENEEA. The CDR3 extends over 15 amino acids. CDR3: CASSLGRGPEETQYF. The CDR3 DNA is TGTGCCAGCAGCTTAGGCAGGGGGCCCGAAGAGACCCAGTACTTC.

The chain employs TRBV7-2 and TRBJ1-5; possibly TRBD1 for D (5 bases). Germline V gene lookup returns CDR1 SGHTA and CDR2 FQGNSA. With 5 bases removed from V and 5 bases from J, the gap between germline ends came to 19 bases. CDR3 length: 16 residues. CDR3 region: CASSQRRSGFDQPQHF. The DNA of the CDR3 is TGTGCCAGCAGCCAGAGGCGGTCAGGGTTCGATCAGCCCCAGCATTTT.

The gene calls are TRBV6-5 and TRBJ1-5, with TRBD1 as a possible D gene (6 bases). The V gene lost 5 bases and the J gene lost 3 bases, with 14 bases spanning the gap. CDR3 length equals 15 residues. CDR1 MNHEY and CDR2 SVGAGI come from the germline V gene. The CDR3 loop reads CASSPRDNSNQPQHF. The CDR3 DNA follows: TGTGCCAGCAGTCCCCGGGACAACTCCAATCAGCCCCAGCATTTT.

The chain employs TRBV15 and TRBJ1-4; D possibly corresponds to TRBD1 (5 bases). Germline V gene lookup returns CDR1 LNHNV and CDR2 YYDKDF (reference sequence). The V end was cut by 3 bases, the J end by 12 bases, with 11 bases between. The CDR3 covers 12 residues. The CDR3 reads CATSSRGTELFF. CDR3 DNA sequence: TGTGCCACCAGCAGCCGGGGGACGGAACTGTTTTTT.

The chain uses TRBV7-6 and TRBJ2-3, with D possibly being TRBD2 (5 bases). The CDR3 has 16 amino acids. Trimming pared 6 bases from V and 6 bases from J, leaving 22 bases between. The germline gives CDR1 SGHVS, CDR2 FNYEAQ. CDR3 region: CASSRELGVRSDTQYF. CDR3 DNA: TGTGCCAGCAGTCGAGAGCTCGGGGTACGGAGCGATACGCAGTATTTT.

The chain couples TRBV5-6 to TRBJ2-7; D perhaps matches TRBD1 (5 bases). Germline lookup yields CDR1 SGHDT and CDR2 YYEEEE. The CDR3 consists of 15 residues. Trimming cost V 1 base and J 0 bases, with 11 bases left between them. In DNA, the CDR3 is TGTGCCAGCAGCTTGCCAGGGATGGCCTCCTACGAGCAGTACTTC. Encoded protein: CASSLPGMASYEQYF.

The genes are TRBV6-6 and TRBJ2-4, with 8 bases identical to TRBD1. The length of the CDR3 is 16 residues. Trimming took 8 bases from V and 3 from J; bases not matched to a gene: 12. Germline values: CDR1 MNHNY, CDR2 SVGAGI (reference sequence). CDR3 coding DNA: TGTGCCAGCCAAGAAGCCGCCGGGACAGGCAAAAACATTCAGTACTTC. Translated, it gives CASQEAAGTGKNIQYF.